Below, one T cell receptor (beta chain) is given with its context. Its antigen is not identified. Naive CD4+ cells were CD45RA-selected; the remaining cells were memory. The sample originates from a study of shared clonotypes between healthy human individuals. Study at large: Plates per donor: three CD4 naive, three CD4 memory, two CD8 naive, one CD8 memory.

Notes on the study in general: Clonotype sharing among donors likely depends on sequencing depth.

Deep was the level at which the assay was run. Method: immunoSEQ multiplex PCR; TCRdb's copy keeps in-frame clones and lacks some. This sample has over a million clones; approximately 68% occur once, and the top ten carry 1.5%. The receptor's source is a man aged 18 to 30 in good health. Sample: memory CD4+ T cells sorted from blood. Subset in this sample: CD45RA-negative fraction.

The DNA for the CDR3 is TGTGCCAGCAGAGGGACTAGCGACTCCTACGAGCAGTACTTC. It specifies CASRGTSDSYEQYF. V gene TRBV5-4 combines with J gene TRBJ2-7; the match to TRBD2 covers 10 bases. In germline, CDR1 is SGHNT, CDR2 YYREEE (reference sequence). V was clipped by 5 bases and J by 0 bases; unmatched bases: 2. CDR3 length: 14 residues. Combining the CDR3 with reference TRBV5-4 and TRBJ2-7 gives the whole variable domain ETGVTQSPTHLIKTRGQQVTLRCSSQSGHNTVSWYQQALGQGPQFIFQYYREEENGRGNFPPRFSGLQFPNYSSELNVNALELDDSALYLCASRGTSDSYEQYFGPGTRLTVT.